This T cell receptor (beta chain) was sequenced during a study of identifying expanded T cells in peripheral blood. Findings and caveats of the study: Across healthy donors, higher total template counts meant significantly greater roughly two-week count variance. Over two and four weeks, about 16 and 19 clones changed, versus approximately 1.1 between replicates.

There are 13 residues in the CDR3. Collection occurred without any documented infections or immune events in donors. Generated by immunoSEQ multiplex PCR, the TCRdb table keeps only in-frame clones and is missing some. The data hold about 82,000 clones, with roughly 89% observed a single time. By share, this clone ranks as medium-sized. Its specificity is not known. Source material: blood. The chain links TRBV21-1 to TRBJ2-2; the table gives TRBD1 as D, unverified against the DNA. TRBV21-1 is annotated as a pseudogene. The source of this sequence is a person aged 18-70 years in good health. The CDR3 sequence is CARTGRATGELFF. The CDR3 DNA sequence: TGTGCCAGAACAGGTCGGGCGACTGGGGAGCTGTTTTTT.